The 2 T cell receptor beta chains below were found in one sample sequenced in a study of blood T cell repertoires in COVID-19. Sequencing was performed with immunoSEQ multiplex PCR; in TCRdb, only in-frame clones are kept and a portion is missing. The table has 75,000 to 90,000 clones, roughly 85% seen once; the top ten hold 10% to 12%. The sequenced sample was peripheral blood. These receptors came from a human donor in a cohort sampled during active COVID-19.

The rearrangement links TRBV19 to TRBJ2-7; D gene uncertain. V was pared by 5 bases and J by 3 bases, with 17 bases between. Germline V gene data show CDR1 as LNHDA and CDR2 as SQIVND (reference sequence). The CDR3 has 15 residues. This chain's CDR3 is CASSVSAIGFYEQYF. CDR3 sequence (DNA): TGTGCCAGTAGTGTGAGCGCGATCGGTTTCTACGAGCAGTACTTC.

The rearrangement joins TRBV2 to TRBJ1-1, with D perhaps matching TRBD1 (5 bases). The V and J ends lost 6 bases and 0 bases respectively, with 11 bases between them. The CDR3 is 14 amino acids. Per the germline V gene, CDR1 is SNHLY and CDR2 is FYNNEI. CDR3 in DNA: TGTGCCAGCAGCGGGGGGGATATGAACACTGAAGCTTTCTTT. This sequence encodes CASSGGDMNTEAFF.